The 12 T cell receptor beta chains below come from one sample, sequenced in a study of identical twins. TCRdb re-called the 5' RACE reads through MiXCR, storing one row per CDR3 protein. This sample carries under 500,000 distinct CDR3 sequences, around an eighth of them seen once, and the ten largest clones take 0.8% to 1%. The sample was also reused in another study, on yellow fever vaccine responses in identical twins.

The sample consisted of CD4+ T cells sorted from blood. The source is a woman aged 18-29 years in good health.

This clonotype was counted at least ten times. This chain connects TRBV27 to TRBJ2-7; 13 positions agree with TRBD2. Germline V gene sequence: CDR1 MNHEY, CDR2 SMNVEV (reference sequence). The trim removed 5 bases at V and 3 bases at J, leaving 7 bases unmatched. The CDR3 has 16 amino acids. The CDR3 bases are TGTGCCAGCAGTCCCCCGGGACTAGCGGGATACTACGAGCAGTACTTC. This gives the protein CASSPPGLAGYYEQYF.

This clonotype was counted a few times. The V and J genes are TRBV14 and TRBJ2-7; 8 bases align to TRBD1. With V trimmed by 3 bases and J by 2 bases, 15 bases remained unmatched. CDR1 and CDR2 from the germline V gene are SGHDN and FVKESK. This CDR3 region has 18 residues. The CDR3 nucleotides are TGTGCCAGCAGCCATAGGAACAGGGGGTTGTCTAGGACCTACGAGCAGTACTTC. Translating gives CASSHRNRGLSRTYEQYF.

The chain links TRBV18 to TRBJ2-7; D is uncertain. This CDR3 region has 13 residues. The V end was cut by 3 bases, the J end by 5 bases, with 11 bases between. CDR1 is KGHSH, CDR2 LQKENI, per germline. The CDR3 DNA reads TGTGCCAGCTCACCCCCTTATAGTAACGAGCAGTACTTC. Protein: CASSPPYSNEQYF.

This clonotype was observed a handful of times. The chain couples TRBV5-1 to TRBJ2-1, with D possibly being TRBD2 (5 bases). Deletions cut 5 bases from V and 9 bases from J, with 9 bases between. The length of the CDR3 is 11 residues. Germline V gives CDR1 SGHRS, CDR2 YFSETQ. DNA of the CDR3: TGCGCCAGCAGAGGCGAGGGTGAGCAGTTCTTC. This encodes CASRGEGEQFF. The variable domain in full, with the rest retrieved from reference TRBV5-1 and TRBJ2-1, is KAGVTQTPRYLIKTRGQQVTLSCSPISGHRSVSWYQQTPGQGLQFLFEYFSETQRNKGNFPGRFSGRQFSNSRSEMNVSTLELGDSALYLCASRGEGEQFFGPGTRLTVL.

CDR3 amino acids: CASSVDGDRVDEQFF. For the CDR3, the DNA is TGTGCCAGCAGCGTAGACGGAGACAGGGTCGATGAGCAGTTCTTC. The chain links TRBV9 to TRBJ2-1; 7 nucleotides agree with TRBD1. The CDR3 has 15 residues. In germline, CDR1 is SGDLS, CDR2 YYNGEE. With 0 bases clipped from V and 8 bases from J, the junction kept 8 bases outside the gene matches.

The rearrangement uses TRBV20-1 and TRBJ2-5; D is possibly TRBD1 or TRBD2 (5 bases each). CDR1 and CDR2 from the germline V gene are DFQATT and SNEGSKA (reference sequence). This CDR3 is built from 13 residues. The CDR3 nucleotides are TGCAGCTGCGACAGACCGGGACAAGAGACCCAGTACTTC. It is translated as CSCDRPGQETQYF.

J is TRBJ2-7 and V is TRBV4-3; D gene ambiguous. The V gene's germline CDR1 is LGHNA and CDR2 YSLEER. The CDR3 is 15 residues long. V lost 0 bases, J lost 2 bases, and 11 bases lay in between. CDR3 sequence reads: CASSQDGATTYEQYF. The CDR3 DNA is TGCGCCAGCAGCCAAGACGGCGCGACCACCTACGAGCAGTACTTC.

The rearrangement links TRBV20-1 to TRBJ2-5, with D perhaps matching TRBD2 (5 bases). The CDR3 spans 14 residues. Germline lookup yields CDR1 DFQATT and CDR2 SNEGSKA (reference sequence). Trimming removed 1 base from V and 2 bases from J, with 11 bases in between. CDR3 in DNA: TGCAGTGCTAGAGGAACGGACTTACAAGAGACCCAGTACTTC. This translates into CSARGTDLQETQYF.

J is TRBJ2-7 and V is TRBV11-2, with D possibly being TRBD2 (6 bases). Trimming stripped 5 bases from V and 0 bases from J, with 14 bases between. Germline CDR1 reads SGHAT; CDR2 reads FQNNGV. The CDR3 covers 15 residues. The CDR3 coding sequence is TGTGCCAGCAGCCCCACCCTAGCGTCCTCCTACGAGCAGTACTTC. Encoded protein: CASSPTLASSYEQYF.

V and J are TRBV12-3 or TRBV12-4 and TRBJ2-3, with D tentatively TRBD2 (6 bases). V lost 0 bases and J lost 2, with 9 bases in between. The CDR3 runs to 15 residues. CDR3 region: CASSLASGPTDTQYF. DNA of the CDR3: TGTGCCAGCAGTTTAGCTAGCGGCCCCACAGATACGCAGTATTTT.

To note about this clonotype: It may be a read error: a sequence one base away is much more abundant. The chain uses TRBV9 and TRBJ2-2, with TRBD2 identical over 10 bases. CDR1 and CDR2 from the germline V gene are SGDLS and YYNGEE. The length of the CDR3 is 14 residues. J was trimmed by 4 bases and V by 5 bases; bases with no gene match: 2. The CDR3 loop reads CASRLAGSTGELFF. The CDR3 coding sequence is TGTGCCAGCAGACTAGCGGGGTCCACCGGGGAGCTGTTTTTT.

The table lists this clonotype with a few counts. The chain joins TRBV30 to TRBJ2-7, with TRBD2 matching over 10 bases. This CDR3 spans 18 amino acids. Germline V gene data show CDR1 as GTSNPN and CDR2 as SVGIG (reference sequence). V was pared by 1 base and J by 7 bases, with 19 bases of the junction left unmatched. The CDR3 here is CAWSGLAGVGVRRQEQYF. The CDR3 region has the DNA TGTGCCTGGAGTGGTCTAGCGGGAGTAGGCGTAAGGAGGCAAGAGCAGTACTTC.